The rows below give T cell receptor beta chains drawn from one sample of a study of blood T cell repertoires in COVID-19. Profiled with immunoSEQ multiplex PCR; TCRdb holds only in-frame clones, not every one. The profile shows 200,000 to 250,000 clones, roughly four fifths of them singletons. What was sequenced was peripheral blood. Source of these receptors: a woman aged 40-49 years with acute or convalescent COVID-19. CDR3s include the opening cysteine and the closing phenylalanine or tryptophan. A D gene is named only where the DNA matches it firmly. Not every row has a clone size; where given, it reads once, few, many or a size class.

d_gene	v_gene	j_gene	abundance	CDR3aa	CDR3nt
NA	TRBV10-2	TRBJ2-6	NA	CASRDNSGANVLTF	TGCGCCAGCAGGGACAACTCTGGGGCCAACGTCCTGACTTTC
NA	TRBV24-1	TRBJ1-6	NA	CATYQQGSSYNSPLHF	TGTGCCACCTATCAGCAGGGGAGCTCCTATAATTCACCCCTCCACTTT
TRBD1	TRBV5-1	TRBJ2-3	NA	CASSLAPGQLSTDTQYF	TGCGCCAGCAGCTTGGCGCCGGGACAGCTTAGCACAGATACGCAGTATTTT
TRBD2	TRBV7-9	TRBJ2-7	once	CASPRRGGAFYEQYF	TGTGCCAGCCCCCGGCGGGGGGGCGCTTTTTACGAGCAGTACTTC
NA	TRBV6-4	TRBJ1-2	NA	CASSPAGVGYGYTF	TGTGCCAGCAGCCCGGCGGGGGTGGGCTATGGCTACACCTTC
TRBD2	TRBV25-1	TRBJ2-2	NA	CASSSPSGGKGGELFF	TGTGCCAGCAGTTCTCCTAGCGGGGGAAAGGGCGGGGAGCTGTTTTTT
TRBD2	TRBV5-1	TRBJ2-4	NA	CASSSRTSEGIQYF	TGCGCCAGCAGCTCTCGGACTAGCGAAGGGATTCAGTACTTC
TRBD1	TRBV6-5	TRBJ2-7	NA	CASRETGGSDEQYF	TGTGCCAGCCGAGAGACAGGGGGTTCCGACGAGCAGTACTTC
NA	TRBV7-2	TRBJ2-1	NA	CASSLMGGGYNEQFF	TGTGCCAGCAGCTTAATGGGAGGCGGGTACAATGAGCAGTTCTTC
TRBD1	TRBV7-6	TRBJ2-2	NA	CASREQGATNTGELFF	TGTGCCAGCAGGGAACAGGGGGCGACAAACACCGGGGAGCTGTTTTTT
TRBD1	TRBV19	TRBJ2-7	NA	CASSPGDSPYEQYF	TGTGCCAGTAGTCCCGGGGACAGCCCATACGAGCAGTACTTC
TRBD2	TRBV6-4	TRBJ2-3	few	CASSGTAGGTDTQYF	TGTGCCAGCAGTGGGACAGCGGGGGGCACAGATACGCAGTATTTT
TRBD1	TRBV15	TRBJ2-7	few	CATSRDQGVGGLEQYF	TGTGCCACCAGCAGAGATCAGGGGGTAGGGGGTCTCGAGCAGTACTTC
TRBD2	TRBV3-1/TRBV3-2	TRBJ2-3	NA	CASSQLGTSGEDTQYF	TGTGCCAGCAGCCAACTCGGGACTAGCGGGGAAGATACGCAGTATTTT
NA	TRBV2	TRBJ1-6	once	CASSYREPPRSPLHF	TGTGCCAGCAGCTACAGGGAACCTCCCCGTTCACCCCTCCACTTT
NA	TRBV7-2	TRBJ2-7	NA	CASSLLAGYEQYF	TGTGCCAGCAGCTTATTGGCGGGATACGAGCAGTACTTC
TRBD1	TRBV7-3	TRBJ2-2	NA	CASSLDRVNTGELFF	TGTGCCAGCAGCTTGGACAGGGTAAACACCGGGGAGCTGTTTTTT
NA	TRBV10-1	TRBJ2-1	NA	CASGRLASYNEQFF	TGCGCCAGCGGGCGGCTAGCATCTTACAATGAGCAGTTCTTC
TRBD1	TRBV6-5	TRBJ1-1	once	CASSSPGQGRGAFF	TGTGCCAGCAGTTCTCCGGGACAGGGTAGGGGCGCTTTCTTT
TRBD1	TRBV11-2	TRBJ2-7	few	CASSLGTGGAGEQYF	TGTGCCAGCAGCTTAGGGACAGGGGGCGCGGGTGAGCAGTACTTC
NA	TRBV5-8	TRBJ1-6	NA	CASSATEKALHF	TGTGCCAGCAGCGCGACAGAGAAGGCCCTCCACTTT
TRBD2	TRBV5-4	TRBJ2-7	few	CASSRGSGTPYEQYF	TGTGCCAGCAGCCGCGGTAGCGGGACACCCTACGAGCAGTACTTC
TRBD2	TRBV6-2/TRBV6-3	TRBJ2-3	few	CASSYGVTSGRTDTQYF	TGTGCCAGCAGTTACGGGGTGACTAGCGGGAGGACAGATACGCAGTATTTT
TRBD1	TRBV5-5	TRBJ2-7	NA	CASSPPGQGYEQYF	TGTGCCAGCAGCCCTCCGGGACAGGGCTACGAGCAGTACTTC
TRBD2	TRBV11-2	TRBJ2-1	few	CASSLAGGNEQFF	TGTGCCAGCAGCTTAGCGGGGGGGAATGAGCAGTTCTTC
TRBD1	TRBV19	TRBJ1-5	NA	CASSTSDRSRQPQHF	TGTGCCAGTAGTACCTCGGACAGGTCTCGGCAGCCCCAGCATTTT
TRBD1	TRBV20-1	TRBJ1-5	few	CSASQTGVATQHF	TGCAGTGCGAGTCAGACAGGGGTTGCGACCCAGCATTTT
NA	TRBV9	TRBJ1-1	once	CASSVGSGTEAFF	TGTGCCAGCAGCGTAGGGTCGGGCACTGAAGCTTTCTTT
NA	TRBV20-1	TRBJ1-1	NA	CSASSSETEAFF	TGCAGTGCTAGTAGCTCGGAGACTGAAGCTTTCTTT
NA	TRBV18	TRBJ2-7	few	CASSRTDTYEQYF	TGTGCCAGCTCACGAACAGATACCTACGAGCAGTACTTC
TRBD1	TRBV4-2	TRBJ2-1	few	CASSQGELLSGTGTPSSYNEQFF	TGTGCCAGCAGCCAAGGAGAGCTACTGTCCGGGACAGGGACCCCTAGCTCCTACAATGAGCAGTTCTTC
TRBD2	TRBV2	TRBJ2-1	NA	CASRVAGGSYNEQFF	TGTGCCAGCAGGGTAGCGGGGGGTTCCTACAATGAGCAGTTCTTC
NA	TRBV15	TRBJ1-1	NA	CATSSEQYFEAFF	TGTGCCACCAGCAGTGAACAGTATTTTGAAGCTTTCTTT
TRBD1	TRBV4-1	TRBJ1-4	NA	CASSPPGGQGATNEKLFF	TGCGCCAGCAGCCCTCCAGGGGGACAAGGTGCAACTAATGAAAAACTGTTTTTT
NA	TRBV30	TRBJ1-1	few	CAWTQDGGKNTEAFF	TGTGCCTGGACTCAGGACGGCGGGAAGAACACTGAAGCTTTCTTT
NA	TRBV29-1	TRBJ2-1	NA	CSVGDIEQFF	TGCAGCGTTGGCGATATTGAGCAGTTCTTC
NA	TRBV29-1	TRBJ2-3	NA	CSLGQLYTDTQYF	TGCAGCCTAGGACAGCTCTACACAGATACGCAGTATTTT
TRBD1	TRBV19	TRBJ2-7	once	CASSYGTGNYEQYF	TGTGCCAGTAGTTATGGGACAGGGAACTACGAGCAGTACTTC
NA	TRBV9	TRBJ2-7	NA	CASSVEADTYEQYF	TGTGCCAGCAGCGTAGAAGCGGATACCTACGAGCAGTACTTC
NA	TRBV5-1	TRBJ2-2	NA	CASLRGVGPGELFF	TGCGCCAGCCTAAGGGGCGTCGGGCCCGGGGAGCTGTTTTTT
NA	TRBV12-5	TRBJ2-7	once	CASGLTELNYEQYF	TGTGCTAGTGGTTTGACGGAGTTAAACTACGAGCAGTACTTC
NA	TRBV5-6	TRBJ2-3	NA	CASSFWGTGISDTQYF	TGTGCCAGCAGCTTCTGGGGGACTGGGATATCAGATACGCAGTATTTT
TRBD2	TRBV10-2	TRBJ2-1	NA	CASSPAGGGWYEQFF	TGCGCCAGCAGCCCCGCCGGCGGGGGGTGGTATGAGCAGTTCTTC
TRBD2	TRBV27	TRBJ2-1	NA	CASSFPGLAGDNEQFF	TGTGCCAGCAGTTTCCCGGGACTAGCAGGGGACAATGAGCAGTTCTTC
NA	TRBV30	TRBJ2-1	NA	CAWSVQGGWEQFF	TGTGCCTGGAGTGTACAGGGCGGTTGGGAGCAGTTCTTC
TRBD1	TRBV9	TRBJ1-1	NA	CASSGQGAGTEAFF	TGTGCCAGCAGCGGACAGGGGGCGGGCACTGAAGCTTTCTTT
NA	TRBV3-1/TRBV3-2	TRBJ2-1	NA	CASSLPSSSYNEQFF	TGTGCCAGCAGCCTGCCCTCGAGCTCCTACAATGAGCAGTTCTTC
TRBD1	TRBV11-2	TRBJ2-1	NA	CASSDQGALRNNEQFF	TGTGCCAGCAGCGATCAGGGGGCGCTTCGGAACAATGAGCAGTTCTTC
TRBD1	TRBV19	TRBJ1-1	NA	CARYRGNSCGNTEAFF	TGTGCCAGATACAGGGGAAATTCGTGCGGGAACACTGAAGCTTTCTTT
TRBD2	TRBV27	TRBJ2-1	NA	CASMPGLAEYNEQFF	TGTGCCAGCATGCCAGGACTAGCGGAATACAATGAGCAGTTCTTC
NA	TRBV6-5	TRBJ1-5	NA	CASSLDSQQPQHF	TGTGCCAGCAGCTTGGACAGTCAACAGCCCCAGCATTTT
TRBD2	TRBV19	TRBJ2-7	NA	CASSIAVAGASYEQYF	TGTGCCAGTAGTATAGCGGTGGCGGGAGCGTCCTACGAGCAGTACTTC
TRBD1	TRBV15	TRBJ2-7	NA	CATSKDREGEQYF	TGTGCCACCAGCAAAGACAGGGAAGGGGAGCAGTACTTC
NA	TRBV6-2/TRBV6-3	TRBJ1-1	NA	CASSRTENTEAFF	TGTGCCAGCAGTCGGACAGAGAACACTGAAGCTTTCTTT
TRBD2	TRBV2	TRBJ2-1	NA	CASSESLAGLGVIEQFF	TGTGCCAGCAGTGAGTCCCTAGCGGGATTAGGGGTAATTGAGCAGTTCTTC
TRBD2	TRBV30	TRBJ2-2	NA	CAWRREDSAGELFF	TGTGCCTGGCGGCGGGAGGACAGCGCCGGGGAGCTGTTTTTT
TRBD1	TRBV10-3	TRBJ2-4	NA	CAISSTGDRNIQYF	TGTGCCATCAGCTCCACAGGGGATAGGAACATTCAGTACTTC